The T cell receptor beta chain described here comes from a study of Tregs in tolerant kidney transplant recipients. The study, taken as a whole, reports: Biological reproducibility was not directly addressed in this study. The small number of patients limits these findings pending further validation. Tregs expanded with activated donor B cells seemed most donor-specific.

Unstimulated regulatory T cells (CD4+CD25+CD127-), CD4+CD25- non-regulatory cells, CD4 and CD8 cells were FACS-sorted from thawed PBMCs. The data were produced by immunoSEQ multiplex PCR, yet TCRdb's version contains in-frame clones alone and is incomplete. The table shows some 240,000 clones, with 80% to 85% occurring only once. Germline V gives CDR1 PRHDT, CDR2 FYEKMQ (reference sequence). The CDR3 covers 11 residues. The ends were cut back, 10 bases at V and 4 bases at J, with 8 bases in the middle. A word on this clone: Its antigen remains unknown.

The TCR was taken from a human donor in good health. The chain combines TRBV13 with TRBJ1-3; D call uncertain. The specimen was CD4+ T cells from blood. The CDR3 region is CATDSGNTIYF. CDR3 DNA: TGTGCCACAGATAGCGGAAACACCATATATTTT.